This TCR beta chain was documented in a study of graft-versus-host responses after intestinal transplantation. Study details: Tacrolimus and steroids were given for two to four years to all recipients after anti-thymocyte globulin induction.

Trimming took off 0 bases at V and 3 bases at J, with 19 bases between the two ends. The CDR3 is 18 amino acids. Germline V lookup: CDR1 SGHRS, CDR2 YFSETQ. Notes on the study in general: Recipient-marrow GvH clones were detected, some having first appeared in ileum or blood. Among circulating GvH clones, peak levels were associated with early post-transplant declines in HvG clones.

The method was immunoSEQ multiplex PCR; TCRdb's version includes in-frame clones alone and lacks a portion of them. The repertoire holds tens of thousands of clones, with about nine tenths as singletons. As regards this clone: Its antigen is not identified.

J is TRBJ2-1 and V is TRBV5-1; a weak D match, TRBD2 (6 bases). This TCR was recovered from a human donor who was the organ donor for an intestinal transplant. This specimen consisted of unstimulated CD4+ T cells sorted from spleen or lymph node cells, obtained before transplant. CDR3 bases: TGCGCCAGCAGCTTGGCCCCCGGTGCGGGGATCGGCTACAATGAGCAGTTCTTC. Residues: CASSLAPGAGIGYNEQFF.